This T cell receptor (beta chain) was obtained from a study of blood T cell repertoires in COVID-19. Study as a whole: The samples span acute and convalescent COVID-19 from the United States, Italy and Spain. The analysed material was cDNA or gDNA that came from T cells, B-cell-depleted T cells, or PBMCs.

Of note for this clone: Other DNA sequences in the same sample also yield this CDR3.

Germline loops: CDR1 MDHEN, CDR2 SYDVKM. V gave up 3 bases and J gave up 5 bases; unmatched junction bases: 4. The CDR3 totals 15 residues. Per the study methods: From reference gene primer amplification, estimates of nucleated cell counts were derived. Sequencing was performed with immunoSEQ multiplex PCR; in TCRdb, only in-frame clones are kept and a portion is missing. V and J calls and clone size follow that table, whereas D and trimming were derived from the DNA. The profile shows roughly 240,000 clones, 70% to 90% of them singletons. This clonotype originated in a man aged 55-75 years who had recovered from COVID-19. This sequence joins TRBV28 and TRBJ1-4; 9 bases align to TRBD1. Specimen: peripheral blood. CDR3 nucleotides: TGTGCCAGCAGTTTGGGGACAGGGCCCAATGAAAAACTGTTTTTT. Translating gives CASSLGTGPNEKLFF.